The clone carrying this TCR beta chain occurred once. Antigen unknown. The data belong to a study of T cell responses to AZD1222 COVID-19 vaccine. About the study: The analysis combined second doses at about 4 or about 12 weeks. Regarding the study as a whole: Compared with day 0, the breadth and depth of the Spike-specific TCR repertoire rose significantly after two doses of AZD1222.

With 4 bases removed from V and 4 bases from J, the gap between germline ends came to 5 bases. This CDR3 spans 10 amino acids. Germline assignment: CDR1 DFQATT and CDR2 SNEGSKA (reference sequence). Clones were read by immunoSEQ multiplex PCR, and TCRdb kept only the in-frame ones, dropping some. Of some 120,000 clones in the sample, roughly 90% were seen once. The rearrangement joins TRBV20-1 to TRBJ2-7; D remains ambiguous. This sequence originates from an adult in good health. The sample was peripheral blood, taken on day 0 of AZD1222 vaccination. CDR3 sequence reads: CSANGYEQYF. The CDR3 coding sequence is TGCAGTGCTAACGGGTACGAGCAGTACTTC.